The clone carrying this TCR beta chain was seen a few times. This specimen comes from a study of OX40 agonist ivuxolimab in advanced cancers. The assay was immunoSEQ multiplex PCR, and TCRdb's table has in-frame clones only and misses some. The table records 70,000 to 75,000 clones, approximately 90% of them present only once. This receptor was taken from an adult with an advanced solid tumor such as melanoma, head and neck, liver or kidney cancer. The sample consisted of CD4+ or CD8+ T cells sorted from blood, taken in a trial of the OX40 agonist ivuxolimab.

This CDR3 reads CASSRWDMNNQPQHF. The CDR3 nucleotides are TGTGCCAGCAGTAGGTGGGACATGAACAATCAGCCCCAGCATTTT. V usage is TRBV6-1 and J usage is TRBJ1-5, with D perhaps matching TRBD1 (6 bases). Germline assignment: CDR1 MNHNS and CDR2 SASEGT. Trimming left V 5 bases short and J 3 bases short, with 14 bases between. This CDR3 spans 15 amino acids.